A selection of T cell receptor beta chains follows, all from one sample in a study of T-cell reconstitution after alpha-beta-depleted transplantation in children. TCRdb fed the PCR reads into MiXCR, producing one record per CDR3 protein. There are around 440,000 distinct CDR3 sequences in the sample; around 15% occur only once, and about 32% lies in the top ten. The sample here was PBMCs, mostly from graft donor cells, taken 360 days after TCRalphabeta/CD19-depleted stem cell transplant. These TCRs come from a boy under two years old who had a stem cell transplant for Wiskott-Aldrich syndrome, so the T cells may come from the graft donor. Both conserved end residues are trimmed from each CDR3. Each record gives: V gene, clone size, D gene, CDR3 protein. D genes are given only for firm matches. A clone size is listed for some rows: how often the clone was seen (once, few, many), or a class if it is expanded.

TRBV15,few,-,ATSRDITSTYEQY
TRBV4-3,-,-,ASSQGSGSYEQY
TRBV24-1,-,TRBD2,ATSDAGTSGFHTGELF
TRBV6-5,few,-,ASSYSRAQNMNTEAF
TRBV21-1,-,-,ASSNRRQETQY
TRBV7-9,many,-,ASSSGNQPQH
TRBV9,-,TRBD2,ASSAALGTSGYNEQF
TRBV7-8,-,TRBD1,ASGPTGGSYEQY
TRBV11-2,few,-,ASSLILSGNTIY
TRBV4-3,-,TRBD2,ASSQEHSAGDYYNEQF
TRBV2,few,-,ASFFGYTEAF
TRBV12-3/TRBV12-4,-,TRBD2,ASNRGGIKQY
TRBV7-2,-,-,ASARTDNEQF
TRBV28,-,-,ASSFWPHHKQY